Following are 8 T cell receptor beta chains from one sample sequenced in a study of shared clonotypes between healthy human individuals. Using immunoSEQ multiplex PCR, the repertoire was profiled, and TCRdb retains in-frame clones only, with some absent. The repertoire has about 980,000 clones, around three quarters of them found once; the top ten carry approximately 1.5%. The material sequenced was memory CD4+ T cells sorted from blood. Described subset: CD45RA-negative fraction. The receptors stem from a man younger than 35 in good health.

The V call is TRBV30, the J call TRBJ2-7, with D perhaps TRBD2 (5 bases). Trimming cost V 2 bases and J 0 bases, with 11 bases left between them. From germline, CDR1 is GTSNPN and CDR2 SVGIG (reference sequence). The CDR3 has 14 amino acids. CDR3 sequence reads: CAWSPRGPSYEQYF. Written as DNA, the CDR3 is TGTGCCTGGAGTCCCCGCGGGCCCTCCTACGAGCAGTACTTC.

The chain employs TRBV19 and TRBJ2-5, with 7 bases lining up with TRBD2. The CDR3 is 14 residues long. V lost 3 bases to trimming and J lost 5 bases; unmatched junction nucleotides: 6. CDR1 LNHDA and CDR2 SQIVND come from the germline V gene (reference sequence). CDR3 region: CASSIVLGGETQYF. DNA of the CDR3: TGTGCCAGTAGTATTGTTCTGGGAGGGGAGACCCAGTACTTC.

This chain joins TRBV19 and TRBJ1-3; D remains unclear. CDR1 LNHDA and CDR2 SQIVND come from the germline V gene (reference sequence). CDR3 length equals 15 residues. V lost 5 bases and J 0 bases, leaving 11 bases between the germline ends. The CDR3 DNA is TGTGCCAGTAGTCTCCTTTGGGCCTCTGGAAACACCATATATTTT. Translation: CASSLLWASGNTIYF.

As for this clone: Other DNA sequences in the same sample also yield this CDR3. This sequence joins TRBV19 and TRBJ1-5; no clear D gene. CDR1 and CDR2 from the germline V gene are LNHDA and SQIVND (reference sequence). This CDR3 region has 15 residues. The V end lost 1 base, the J end lost 4 bases, and 11 bases lay between the germline ends. The CDR3 coding sequence is TGTGCCAGTAGTATAGGGGCAGGTGGTAATCAGCCCCAGCATTTT. Amino acids: CASSIGAGGNQPQHF.

The chain joins TRBV6-6 to TRBJ2-1, with D possibly TRBD1 on 6 matching bases. V was shortened by 6 bases and J by 5 bases, with 8 bases between the two germline ends. Germline loops: CDR1 MNHNY, CDR2 SVGAGI (reference sequence). The CDR3 runs to 12 residues. The CDR3 protein is CASRSGDNEQFF. In nucleotides, the CDR3 is TGTGCCAGCAGGTCAGGGGACAATGAGCAGTTCTTC.

V and J are TRBV7-9 and TRBJ1-1; no clear D. The CDR3 spans 13 residues. Trimming removed 5 bases from V and 4 bases from J, with 11 bases in between. Germline loops: CDR1 SEHNR, CDR2 FQNEAQ (reference sequence). The CDR3 coding sequence is TGTGCCAGCAGCCCGAGGACGGTCACTGAAGCTTTCTTT. It is translated as CASSPRTVTEAFF.

This chain uses TRBV6-1 with TRBJ2-1; weak D call: TRBD2 (5 bases). V gave up 6 bases and J gave up 6 bases, with 12 bases separating them. This CDR3 has 13 amino acids. CDR1 is MNHNS, CDR2 SASEGT, per germline. CDR3 DNA sequence: TGTGCCAGCAGCCGGGAACTGTTCAATGAGCAGTTCTTC. Translation gives CASSRELFNEQFF.

This sequence joins TRBV6-6 and TRBJ2-2; D may be TRBD1 or TRBD2 (5 bases each). The CDR3 is 13 amino acids. V lost 10 bases and J lost 3, with 12 bases in between. CDR1 and CDR2 (germline): MNHNY, SVGAGI (reference sequence). The CDR3 loop is CAIRGRDTGELFF. The CDR3 DNA reads TGTGCCATTCGGGGCAGGGACACCGGGGAGCTGTTTTTT.